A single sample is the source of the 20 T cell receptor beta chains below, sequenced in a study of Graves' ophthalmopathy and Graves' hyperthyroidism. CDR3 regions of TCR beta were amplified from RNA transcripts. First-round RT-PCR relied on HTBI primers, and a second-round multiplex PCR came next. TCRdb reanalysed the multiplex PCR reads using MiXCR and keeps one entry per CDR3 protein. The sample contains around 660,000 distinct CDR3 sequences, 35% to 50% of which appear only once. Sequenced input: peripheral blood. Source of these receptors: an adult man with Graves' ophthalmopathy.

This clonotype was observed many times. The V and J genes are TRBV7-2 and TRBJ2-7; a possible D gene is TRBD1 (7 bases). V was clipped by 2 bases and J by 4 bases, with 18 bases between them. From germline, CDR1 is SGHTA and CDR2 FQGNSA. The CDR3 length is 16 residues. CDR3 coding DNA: TGTGCCAGCAGCTTAAGGCCAGCAGGGGGGAATTACGAGCAGTACTTC. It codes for CASSLRPAGGNYEQYF.

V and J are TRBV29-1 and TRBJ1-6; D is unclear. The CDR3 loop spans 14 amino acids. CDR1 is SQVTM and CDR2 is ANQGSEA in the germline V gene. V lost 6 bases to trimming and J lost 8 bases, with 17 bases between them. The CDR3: CSVQGSTTDSPLHF. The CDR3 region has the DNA TGCAGCGTCCAAGGGAGTACTACTGATTCACCCCTCCACTTT.

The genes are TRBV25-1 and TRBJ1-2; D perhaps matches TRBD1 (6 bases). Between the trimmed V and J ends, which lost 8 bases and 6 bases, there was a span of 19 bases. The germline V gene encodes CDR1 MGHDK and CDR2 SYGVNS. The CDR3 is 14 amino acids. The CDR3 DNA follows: TGTGCCAGCTCCGGAGCAGGGGCCACCCATGGCTACACCTTC. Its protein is CASSGAGATHGYTF.

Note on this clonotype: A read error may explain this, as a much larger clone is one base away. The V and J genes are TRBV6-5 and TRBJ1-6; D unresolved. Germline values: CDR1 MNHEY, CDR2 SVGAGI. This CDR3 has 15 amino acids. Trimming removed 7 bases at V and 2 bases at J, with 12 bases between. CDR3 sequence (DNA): TGTGCCAGCAATTCAGACCTGACCTATAATTCACCCCTCCACTTT. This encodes CASNSDLTYNSPLHF.

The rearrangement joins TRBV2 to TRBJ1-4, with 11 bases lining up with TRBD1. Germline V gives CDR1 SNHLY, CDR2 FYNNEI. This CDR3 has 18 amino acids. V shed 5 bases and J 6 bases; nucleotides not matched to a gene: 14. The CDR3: CASSRDRGTGTVHEKLFF. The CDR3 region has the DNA TGTGCCAGCAGTAGGGACAGGGGGACAGGGACGGTTCATGAAAAACTGTTTTTT.

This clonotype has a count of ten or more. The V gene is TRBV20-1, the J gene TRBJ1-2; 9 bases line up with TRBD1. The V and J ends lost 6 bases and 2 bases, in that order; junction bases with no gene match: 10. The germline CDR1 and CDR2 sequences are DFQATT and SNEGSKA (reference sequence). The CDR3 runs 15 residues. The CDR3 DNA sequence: TGCAGTGCGCATCCCAGGACAGGGGAGAACTATGGCTACACCTTC. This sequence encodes CSAHPRTGENYGYTF.

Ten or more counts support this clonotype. The CDR3 loop is CASSLPGVASSYTF. In nucleotides, the CDR3 is TGTGCCAGCAGCTTACCAGGGGTTGCATCGAGCTACACCTTC. This chain connects TRBV7-3 to TRBJ1-2; TRBD1 might be the D (6 bases). The germline gives CDR1 SGHTA, CDR2 FQGTGA. V was cut by 2 bases and J by 9 bases, with 16 bases left in between. The CDR3 has 14 residues.

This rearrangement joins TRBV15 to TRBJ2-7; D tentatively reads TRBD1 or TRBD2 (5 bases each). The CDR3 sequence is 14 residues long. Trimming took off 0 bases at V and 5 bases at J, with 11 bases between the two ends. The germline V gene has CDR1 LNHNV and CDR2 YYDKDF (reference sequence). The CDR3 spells CATSRDRGDDEQYF. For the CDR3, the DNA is TGTGCCACCAGCAGAGATAGAGGGGACGACGAGCAGTACTTC. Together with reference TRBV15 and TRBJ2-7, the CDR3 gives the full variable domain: DAMVIQNPRYQVTQFGKPVTLSCSQTLNHNVMYWYQQKSSQAPKLLFHYYDKDFNNEADTPDNFQSRRPNTSFCFLDIRSPGLGDTAMYLCATSRDRGDDEQYFGPGTRLTVT.

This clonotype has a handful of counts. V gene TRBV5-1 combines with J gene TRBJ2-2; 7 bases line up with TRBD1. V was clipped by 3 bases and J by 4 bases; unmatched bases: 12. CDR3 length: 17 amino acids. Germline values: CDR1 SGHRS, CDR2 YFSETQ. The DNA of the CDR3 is TGCGCCAGCAGCTGGGGTACGACAGGGACGTTCACCGGGGAGCTGTTTTTT. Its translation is CASSWGTTGTFTGELFF.

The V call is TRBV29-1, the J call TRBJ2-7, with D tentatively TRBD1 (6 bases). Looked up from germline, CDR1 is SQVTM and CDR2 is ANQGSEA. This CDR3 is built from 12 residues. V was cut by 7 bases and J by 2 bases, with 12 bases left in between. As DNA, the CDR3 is TGCAGCGCAACCGGGACACCCTACGAGCAGTACTTC. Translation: CSATGTPYEQYF.

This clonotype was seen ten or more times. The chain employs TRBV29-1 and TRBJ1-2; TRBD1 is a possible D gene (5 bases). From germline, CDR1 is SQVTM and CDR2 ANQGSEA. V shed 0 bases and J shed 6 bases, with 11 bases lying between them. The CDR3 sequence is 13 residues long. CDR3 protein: CSVEDGQRDGYTF. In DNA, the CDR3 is TGCAGCGTTGAAGACGGACAAAGGGATGGCTACACCTTC.

The CDR3 sequence is CASSLRLVETQYF. DNA of the CDR3: TGTGCCAGCAGTTTAAGACTAGTAGAGACCCAGTACTTC. This chain connects TRBV12-3 or TRBV12-4 to TRBJ2-5, with D maybe TRBD2 (6 bases). The V end was cut by 2 bases, the J end by 4 bases, with 8 bases between. The CDR3 extends over 13 amino acids.

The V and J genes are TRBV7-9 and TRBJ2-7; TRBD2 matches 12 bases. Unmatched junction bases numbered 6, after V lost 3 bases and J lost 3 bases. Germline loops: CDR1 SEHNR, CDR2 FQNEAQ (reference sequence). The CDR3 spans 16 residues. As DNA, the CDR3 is TGTGCCAGCAGCTTGGGACTAGCGGGTACCGTCTACGAGCAGTACTTC. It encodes CASSLGLAGTVYEQYF.

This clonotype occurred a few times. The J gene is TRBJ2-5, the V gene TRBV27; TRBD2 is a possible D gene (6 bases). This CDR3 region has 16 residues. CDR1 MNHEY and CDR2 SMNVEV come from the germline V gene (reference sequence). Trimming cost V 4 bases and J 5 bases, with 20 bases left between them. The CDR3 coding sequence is TGTGCCAGCAGTTCTTGGCCCCGGGACTCGACGGAGACCCAGTACTTC. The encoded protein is CASSSWPRDSTETQYF.

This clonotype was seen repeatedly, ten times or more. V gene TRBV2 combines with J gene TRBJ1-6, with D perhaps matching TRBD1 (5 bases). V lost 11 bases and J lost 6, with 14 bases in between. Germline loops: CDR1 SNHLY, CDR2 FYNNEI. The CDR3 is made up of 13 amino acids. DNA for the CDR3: TGTGCCGACCGGGCCGGGGCTAATTCACCCCTCCACTTT. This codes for CADRAGANSPLHF. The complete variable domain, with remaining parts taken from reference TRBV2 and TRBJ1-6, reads EPEVTQTPSHQVTQMGQEVILRCVPISNHLYFYWYRQILGQKVEFLVSFYNNEISEKSEIFDDQFSVERPDGSNFTLKIRSTKLEDSAMYFCADRAGANSPLHFGNGTRLTVT.

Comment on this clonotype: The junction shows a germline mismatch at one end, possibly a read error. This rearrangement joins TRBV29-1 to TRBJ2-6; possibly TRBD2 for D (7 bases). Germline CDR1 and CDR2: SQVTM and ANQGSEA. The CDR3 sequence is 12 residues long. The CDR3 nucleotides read TGCAGCGTACGAGGGGGGGCCTACGTCCTGACTTTC. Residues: CSVRGGAYVLTF.

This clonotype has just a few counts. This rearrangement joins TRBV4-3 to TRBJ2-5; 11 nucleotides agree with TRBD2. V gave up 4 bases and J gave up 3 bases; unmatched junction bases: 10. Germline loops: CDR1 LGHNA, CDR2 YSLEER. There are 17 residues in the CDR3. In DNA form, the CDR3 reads TGCGCCAGCAGCCTCCAAACTAGCGGGGGTCGGGAAGAGACCCAGTACTTC. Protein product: CASSLQTSGGREETQYF.

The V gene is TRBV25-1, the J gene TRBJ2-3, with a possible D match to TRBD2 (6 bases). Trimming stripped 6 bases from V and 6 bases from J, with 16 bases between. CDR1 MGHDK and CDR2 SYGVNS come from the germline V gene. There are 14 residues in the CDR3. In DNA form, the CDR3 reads TGTGCCAGCAGCGTGGGAGGCGGTAGGGATACGCAGTATTTT. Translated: CASSVGGGRDTQYF. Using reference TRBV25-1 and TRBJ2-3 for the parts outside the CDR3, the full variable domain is EADIYQTPRYLVIGTGKKITLECSQTMGHDKMYWYQQDPGMELHLIHYSYGVNSTEKGDLSSESTVSRIRTEHFPLTLESARPSHTSQYLCASSVGGGRDTQYFGPGTRLTVL.

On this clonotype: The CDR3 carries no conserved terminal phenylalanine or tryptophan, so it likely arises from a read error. CDR3 region: CASQGLNTEAFS. CDR3 bases: TGTGCCTCCCAAGGACTGAACACTGAAGCTTTCTCT. V gene TRBV7-9 combines with J gene TRBJ1-1, with D uncertain. This CDR3 has 12 amino acids. CDR1 SEHNR and CDR2 FQNEAQ come from the germline V gene (reference sequence). Trimming shortened V by 11 bases and J by 0 bases, and 10 bases separated the two germline ends.

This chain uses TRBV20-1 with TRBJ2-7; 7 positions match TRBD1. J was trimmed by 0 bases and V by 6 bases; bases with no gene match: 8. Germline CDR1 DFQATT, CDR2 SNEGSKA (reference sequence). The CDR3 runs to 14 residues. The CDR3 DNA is TGCAGTGCGACCGGGACAGCAACCTCCTACGAGCAGTACTTC. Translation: CSATGTATSYEQYF.